These T cell receptor beta chains were read from a single sample in a study of blood T cell repertoires in COVID-19. The repertoire was sequenced with immunoSEQ multiplex PCR; TCRdb's copy has only in-frame clones and lacks some. This sample has 200,000 to 250,000 clones; around 88% occur once, and the top ten carry over 3%. Sequenced input: peripheral blood. The receptors come from a woman in her thirties who had recovered from COVID-19. CDR3s include the opening cysteine and the closing phenylalanine or tryptophan. Each record gives: CDR3 protein, CDR3 DNA, clone size, V gene, J gene, D gene. D genes are given only for firm matches. Some rows have no size entry. The others give once, few or many, or a class for an expanded clone.

CDR3: CASSWGLAGGPSTDTQYF
DNA: TGTGCCAGCAGCTGGGGACTAGCGGGGGGGCCCAGCACAGATACGCAGTATTTT
size: -
V: TRBV5-4
J: TRBJ2-3
D: TRBD2

CDR3: CASRNGGEGQPQHF
DNA: TGTGCCAGCAGAAACGGGGGGGAGGGCCAGCCCCAGCATTTT
size: -
V: TRBV6-5
J: TRBJ1-5
D: -

CDR3: CASSMRQGTAATDTQYF
DNA: TGTGCCAGTAGTATGAGACAGGGGACCGCAGCTACAGATACGCAGTATTTT
size: -
V: TRBV19
J: TRBJ2-3
D: TRBD1

CDR3: CASSSDIDADTQYF
DNA: TGTGCCAGCAGCTCGGACATTGACGCAGATACGCAGTATTTT
size: once
V: TRBV5-4
J: TRBJ2-3
D: -

CDR3: CASSVGGGGRTDTQYF
DNA: TGTGCCAGCAGCGTAGGTGGGGGGGGCCGAACAGATACGCAGTATTTT
size: -
V: TRBV9
J: TRBJ2-3
D: -

CDR3: CASSDRLAGGYEQYF
DNA: TGTGCCAGCAGCGACCGACTAGCGGGGGGTTACGAGCAGTACTTC
size: -
V: TRBV5-4
J: TRBJ2-7
D: TRBD2

CDR3: CASSPPPDRALFYGYTF
DNA: TGTGCCAGCAGCCCCCCCCCAGACAGGGCCTTATTCTATGGCTACACCTTC
size: -
V: TRBV7-9
J: TRBJ1-2
D: TRBD1

CDR3: CASSPTAGPRPDTQYF
DNA: TGTGCCAGCAGCCCCACAGCGGGGCCCCGGCCAGATACGCAGTATTTT
size: -
V: TRBV4-2
J: TRBJ2-3
D: TRBD2

CDR3: CASSPGGTGDEKLFF
DNA: TGTGCCAGCAGCCCGGGTGGGACAGGGGATGAAAAACTGTTTTTT
size: -
V: TRBV7-9
J: TRBJ1-4
D: TRBD1

CDR3: CASSQASRSPLHF
DNA: TGTGCCAGCAGCCAAGCGTCGAGGTCGCCCCTCCACTTT
size: once
V: TRBV3-1/TRBV3-2
J: TRBJ1-6
D: -

CDR3: CASSEGDSNQPQHF
DNA: TGTGCCAGCAGCGAGGGGGACAGCAATCAGCCCCAGCATTTT
size: -
V: TRBV5-5
J: TRBJ1-5
D: -

CDR3: CASSPLETGGSNTEAFF
DNA: TGTGCCAGCTCACCACTTGAGACAGGGGGCTCGAACACTGAAGCTTTCTTT
size: -
V: TRBV18
J: TRBJ1-1
D: TRBD1

CDR3: CSVERGRGITEAFF
DNA: TGCAGCGTTGAAAGGGGTCGGGGGATCACTGAAGCTTTCTTT
size: -
V: TRBV29-1
J: TRBJ1-1
D: -

CDR3: CASSLQGNTEAFF
DNA: TGTGCCAGCAGTTTACAGGGGAACACTGAAGCTTTCTTT
size: -
V: TRBV12-3/TRBV12-4
J: TRBJ1-1
D: -

CDR3: CASQDTPNTEAFF
DNA: TGCGCCAGCCAGGACACCCCGAACACTGAAGCTTTCTTT
size: -
V: TRBV5-1
J: TRBJ1-1
D: -

CDR3: CASSYPSRETEAFF
DNA: TGTGCCAGCAGTTACCCCAGCCGGGAAACTGAAGCTTTCTTT
size: -
V: TRBV6-2/TRBV6-3
J: TRBJ1-1
D: -

CDR3: CASSNEGQFNSPLHF
DNA: TGCGCCAGCAGCAATGAAGGACAGTTTAATTCACCCCTCCACTTT
size: -
V: TRBV5-1
J: TRBJ1-6
D: -

CDR3: CASSLGGGNTEAFF
DNA: TGTGCCAGCAGCTTAGGCGGGGGGAACACTGAAGCTTTCTTT
size: -
V: TRBV7-2
J: TRBJ1-1
D: -

CDR3: CASSPTPLSSYEQYF
DNA: TGTGCCAGCAGCCCCACCCCCTTGAGCTCCTACGAGCAGTACTTC
size: -
V: TRBV4-2
J: TRBJ2-7
D: -

CDR3: CASSRGTVGYTF
DNA: TGTGCCAGCAGCCGGGGGACAGTCGGCTACACCTTC
size: -
V: TRBV6-2/TRBV6-3
J: TRBJ1-2
D: TRBD1

CDR3: CASSIGSGTANEQFF
DNA: TGTGCCAGTAGTATAGGCTCCGGGACAGCTAATGAGCAGTTCTTC
size: -
V: TRBV19
J: TRBJ2-1
D: TRBD1

CDR3: CAISEAGLGGYTF
DNA: TGTGCCATCAGTGAGGCGGGGCTGGGCGGCTACACCTTC
size: -
V: TRBV10-3
J: TRBJ1-2
D: -

CDR3: CASSYSAAVANYGYTF
DNA: TGTGCCAGCAGTTACTCGGCGGCGGTAGCTAACTATGGCTACACCTTC
size: -
V: TRBV6-2/TRBV6-3
J: TRBJ1-2
D: -

CDR3: CASSSATGRNYGYTF
DNA: TGTGCCAGCAGCTCCGCGACAGGGCGAAACTATGGCTACACCTTC
size: -
V: TRBV3-1/TRBV3-2
J: TRBJ1-2
D: TRBD1

CDR3: CASTKIGLTGFNEQFF
DNA: TGTGCCAGCACCAAGATTGGGCTGACAGGGTTCAATGAGCAGTTCTTC
size: -
V: TRBV21-1
J: TRBJ2-1
D: -

CDR3: CASSEEGLSPLHF
DNA: TGTGCCAGCAGTGAGGAGGGATTATCACCCCTCCACTTT
size: few
V: TRBV2
J: TRBJ1-6
D: -

CDR3: CASSKVSTGRAFF
DNA: TGTGCCAGCAGCAAAGTGAGCACAGGCAGAGCTTTCTTT
size: once
V: TRBV21-1
J: TRBJ1-1
D: -

CDR3: CASSPPGRVQETQYF
DNA: TGTGCCAGCAGTCCCCCCGGCAGGGTGCAAGAGACCCAGTACTTC
size: -
V: TRBV6-5
J: TRBJ2-5
D: -

CDR3: CASSVDIYNEQFF
DNA: TGTGCCAGCAGCGTAGATATTTACAATGAGCAGTTCTTC
size: -
V: TRBV9
J: TRBJ2-1
D: -

CDR3: CASGKADSYEQYF
DNA: TGTGCCAGCGGAAAAGCGGATTCCTACGAGCAGTACTTC
size: -
V: TRBV9
J: TRBJ2-7
D: -

CDR3: CASSPRLTQFSYEQYF
DNA: TGTGCCAGCAGCCCTAGACTGACCCAATTTTCCTACGAGCAGTACTTC
size: -
V: TRBV7-2
J: TRBJ2-7
D: -

CDR3: CASSSQGADTQYF
DNA: TGCGCCAGCAGCTCCCAGGGCGCAGATACGCAGTATTTT
size: -
V: TRBV5-1
J: TRBJ2-3
D: -

CDR3: CASSLGGQGAYEQYF
DNA: TGTGCCAGCAGCTTGGGGGGACAGGGGGCTTACGAGCAGTACTTC
size: -
V: TRBV5-6
J: TRBJ2-7
D: TRBD1

CDR3: CASSLDRYNEQFF
DNA: TGCGCCAGCAGCTTGGACAGGTACAATGAGCAGTTCTTC
size: -
V: TRBV5-1
J: TRBJ2-1
D: -

CDR3: CASSFRGSQPQHF
DNA: TGTGCCAGCAGTTTCAGGGGCTCTCAGCCCCAGCATTTT
size: -
V: TRBV27
J: TRBJ1-5
D: -

CDR3: CASTRTAQGTEAFF
DNA: TGTGCCAGCACTAGAACGGCCCAAGGTACTGAAGCTTTCTTT
size: -
V: TRBV2
J: TRBJ1-1
D: -

CDR3: CASSQGQGPSSYNSPLHF
DNA: TGCGCCAGCAGCCAAGGACAGGGCCCAAGCTCCTATAATTCACCCCTCCACTTT
size: -
V: TRBV4-1
J: TRBJ1-6
D: TRBD1

CDR3: CASSVPGTGGRYGAFF
DNA: TGTGCCAGTAGTGTTCCCGGGACAGGGGGAAGGTATGGAGCTTTCTTT
size: -
V: TRBV19
J: TRBJ1-1
D: TRBD1

CDR3: CASSQDLNTGGGEKLFF
DNA: TGTGCCAGCAGCCAAGATCTTAATACAGGGGGGGGAGAAAAACTGTTTTTT
size: -
V: TRBV4-2
J: TRBJ1-4
D: TRBD1

CDR3: CSVEAVMNTEAFF
DNA: TGCAGCGTTGAAGCTGTTATGAACACTGAAGCTTTCTTT
size: -
V: TRBV29-1
J: TRBJ1-1
D: -

CDR3: CAIRGGLAVRETQYF
DNA: TGTGCCATCAGGGGGGGACTAGCCGTGCGAGAGACCCAGTACTTC
size: -
V: TRBV10-3
J: TRBJ2-5
D: TRBD2

CDR3: CASSLAGTGGIGANEKLFF
DNA: TGCGCCAGCAGCTTGGCCGGGACAGGGGGCATAGGGGCTAATGAAAAACTGTTTTTT
size: -
V: TRBV5-1
J: TRBJ1-4
D: TRBD1

CDR3: CASRDPGQSTGELFF
DNA: TGCGCCAGCAGGGATCCGGGACAGTCAACCGGGGAGCTGTTTTTT
size: -
V: TRBV5-1
J: TRBJ2-2
D: TRBD1

CDR3: CASRLAYSGNTIYF
DNA: TGTGCCAGCAGACTCGCTTACTCTGGAAACACCATATATTTT
size: -
V: TRBV6-5
J: TRBJ1-3
D: -

CDR3: CASTARRGETQYF
DNA: TGTGCCAGCACGGCGCGGAGGGGAGAGACCCAGTACTTC
size: -
V: TRBV2
J: TRBJ2-5
D: -

CDR3: CASSRTSGGASAGELFF
DNA: TGCGCCAGCAGCCGGACTAGCGGGGGGGCGAGTGCCGGGGAGCTGTTTTTT
size: -
V: TRBV4-1
J: TRBJ2-2
D: TRBD2

CDR3: CASSNPTSGENTGELFF
DNA: TGTGCCAGCAGCAACCCTACTAGCGGGGAGAACACCGGGGAGCTGTTTTTT
size: -
V: TRBV7-9
J: TRBJ2-2
D: TRBD2

CDR3: CASSFTGTSAGQFF
DNA: TGTGCCAGCAGCTTTACCGGGACTAGCGCGGGGCAGTTCTTC
size: -
V: TRBV7-2
J: TRBJ2-1
D: TRBD2

CDR3: CASRLFSRSYEQYF
DNA: TGTGCCAGCAGGCTCTTTTCGCGGTCCTACGAGCAGTACTTC
size: -
V: TRBV6-5
J: TRBJ2-7
D: -

CDR3: CASSQDRAGFQETQYF
DNA: TGCGCCAGCAGCCAAGACAGGGCAGGATTTCAAGAGACCCAGTACTTC
size: -
V: TRBV4-1
J: TRBJ2-5
D: -

CDR3: CSAVEGGELFF
DNA: TGCAGCGCCGTGGAGGGGGGGGAGCTGTTTTTT
size: -
V: TRBV29-1
J: TRBJ2-2
D: -

CDR3: CAQTTGTGIGYTF
DNA: TGTGCCCAAACAACCGGGACAGGGATTGGCTACACCTTC
size: -
V: TRBV30
J: TRBJ1-2
D: TRBD1

CDR3: CASSRQRNEKLFF
DNA: TGTGCCAGCAGCCGGCAACGTAATGAAAAACTGTTTTTT
size: -
V: TRBV3-1/TRBV3-2
J: TRBJ1-4
D: -

CDR3: CASSVGGVIRNTGELFF
DNA: TGTGCCAGCTCCGTAGGGGGGGTTATTCGAAACACCGGGGAGCTGTTTTTT
size: -
V: TRBV5-4
J: TRBJ2-2
D: -